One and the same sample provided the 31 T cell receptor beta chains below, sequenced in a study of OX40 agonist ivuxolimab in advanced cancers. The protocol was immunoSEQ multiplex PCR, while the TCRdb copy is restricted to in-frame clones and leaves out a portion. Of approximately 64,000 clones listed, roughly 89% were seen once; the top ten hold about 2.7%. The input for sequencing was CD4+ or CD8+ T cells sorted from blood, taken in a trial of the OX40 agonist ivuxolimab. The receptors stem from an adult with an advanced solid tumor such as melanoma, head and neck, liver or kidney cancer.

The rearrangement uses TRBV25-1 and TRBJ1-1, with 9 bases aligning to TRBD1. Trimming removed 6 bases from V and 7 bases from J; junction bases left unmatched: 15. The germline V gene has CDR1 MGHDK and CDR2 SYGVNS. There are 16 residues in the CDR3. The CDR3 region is CASSQTGGWGVVEAFF. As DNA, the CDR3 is TGTGCCAGCAGCCAAACAGGGGGCTGGGGAGTAGTTGAAGCTTTCTTT.

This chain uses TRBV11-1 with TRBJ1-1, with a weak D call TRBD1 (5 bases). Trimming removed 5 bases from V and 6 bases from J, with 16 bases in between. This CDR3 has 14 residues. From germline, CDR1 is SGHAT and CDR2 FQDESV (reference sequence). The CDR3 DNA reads TGTGCCAGCAGCCCAGGGTTTAACAAGGCTGAAGCTTTCTTT. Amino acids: CASSPGFNKAEAFF. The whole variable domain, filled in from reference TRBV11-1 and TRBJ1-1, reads EAEVAQSPRYKITEKSQAVAFWCDPISGHATLYWYRQILGQGPELLVQFQDESVVDDSQLPKDRFSAERLKGVDSTLKIQPAELGDSAMYLCASSPGFNKAEAFFGQGTRLTVV.

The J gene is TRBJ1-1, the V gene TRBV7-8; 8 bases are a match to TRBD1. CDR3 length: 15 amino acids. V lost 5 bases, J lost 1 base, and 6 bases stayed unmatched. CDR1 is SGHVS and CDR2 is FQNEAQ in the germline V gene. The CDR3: CASSPGQGQNTEAFF. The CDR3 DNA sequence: TGTGCCAGCAGCCCCGGACAGGGTCAGAACACTGAAGCTTTCTTT.

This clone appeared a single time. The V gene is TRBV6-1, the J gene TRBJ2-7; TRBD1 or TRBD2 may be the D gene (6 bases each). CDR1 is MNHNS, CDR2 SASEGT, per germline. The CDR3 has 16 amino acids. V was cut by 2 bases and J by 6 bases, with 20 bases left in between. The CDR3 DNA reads TGTGCCAGCAGTGAATATTTCAGGGCGAGGGGGGCCGAGCAGTACTTC. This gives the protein CASSEYFRARGAEQYF.

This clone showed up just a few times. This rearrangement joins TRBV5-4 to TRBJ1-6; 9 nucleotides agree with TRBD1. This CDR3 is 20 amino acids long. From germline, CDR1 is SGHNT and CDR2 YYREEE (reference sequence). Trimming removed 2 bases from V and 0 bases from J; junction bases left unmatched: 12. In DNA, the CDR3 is TGTGCCAGCAGCTTTCAACCGGGACAGGGTAGGGGCTCCTATAATTCACCCCTCCACTTT. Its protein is CASSFQPGQGRGSYNSPLHF.

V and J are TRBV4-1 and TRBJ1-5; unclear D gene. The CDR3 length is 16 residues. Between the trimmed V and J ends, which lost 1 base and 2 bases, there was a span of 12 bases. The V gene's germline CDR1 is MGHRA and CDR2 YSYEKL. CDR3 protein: CASSQVRRSGNQPQHF. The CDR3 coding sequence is TGCGCCAGCAGCCAAGTCCGCAGGAGCGGCAATCAGCCCCAGCATTTT.

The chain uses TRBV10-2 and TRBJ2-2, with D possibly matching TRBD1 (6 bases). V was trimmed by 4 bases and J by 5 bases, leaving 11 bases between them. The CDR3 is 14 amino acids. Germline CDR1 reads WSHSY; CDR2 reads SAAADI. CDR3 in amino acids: CASSGYRETGELFF. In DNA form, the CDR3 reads TGCGCCAGCAGTGGCTACAGGGAAACCGGGGAGCTGTTTTTT.

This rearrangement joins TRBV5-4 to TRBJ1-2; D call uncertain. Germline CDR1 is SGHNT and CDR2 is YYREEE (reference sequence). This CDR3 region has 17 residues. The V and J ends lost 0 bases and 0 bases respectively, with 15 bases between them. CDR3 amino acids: CASSLAGGSSPNYGYTF. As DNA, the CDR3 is TGTGCCAGCAGCTTGGCCGGTGGGAGCAGTCCTAACTATGGCTACACCTTC.

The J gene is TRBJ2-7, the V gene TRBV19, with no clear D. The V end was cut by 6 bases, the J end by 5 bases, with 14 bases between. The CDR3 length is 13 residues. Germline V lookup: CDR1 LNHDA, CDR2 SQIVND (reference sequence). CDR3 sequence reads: CASSVGRSNEQYF. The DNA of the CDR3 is TGTGCCAGTAGCGTGGGTAGGTCCAACGAGCAGTACTTC.

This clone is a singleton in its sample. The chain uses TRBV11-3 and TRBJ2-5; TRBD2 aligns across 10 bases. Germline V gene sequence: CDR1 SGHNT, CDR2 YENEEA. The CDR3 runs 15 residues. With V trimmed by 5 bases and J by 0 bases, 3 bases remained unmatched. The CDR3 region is CASSGSGGDQETQYF. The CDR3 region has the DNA TGTGCCAGCAGCGGCAGCGGGGGGGACCAAGAGACCCAGTACTTC.

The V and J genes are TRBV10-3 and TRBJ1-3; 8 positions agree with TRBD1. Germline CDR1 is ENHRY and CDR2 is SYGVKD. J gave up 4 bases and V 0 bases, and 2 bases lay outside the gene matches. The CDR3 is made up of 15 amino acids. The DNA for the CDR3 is TGTGCCATCAGTGAGTCTACAGGGGGAGGAAACACCATATATTTT. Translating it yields CAISESTGGGNTIYF.

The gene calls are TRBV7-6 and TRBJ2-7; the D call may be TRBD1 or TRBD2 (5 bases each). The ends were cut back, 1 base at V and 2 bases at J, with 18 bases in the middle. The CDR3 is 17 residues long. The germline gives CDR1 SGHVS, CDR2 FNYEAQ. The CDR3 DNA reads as TGTGCCAGCAGCTTAGGAGGGGCTTTGGATCTGACCTACGAGCAGTACTTC. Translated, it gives CASSLGGALDLTYEQYF.

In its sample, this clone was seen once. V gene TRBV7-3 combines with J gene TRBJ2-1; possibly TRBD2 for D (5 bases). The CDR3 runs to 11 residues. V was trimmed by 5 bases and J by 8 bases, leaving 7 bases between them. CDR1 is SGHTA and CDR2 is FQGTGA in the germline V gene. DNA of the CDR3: TGTGCCAGCAGCCTCGGGGATGAGCAGTTCTTC. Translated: CASSLGDEQFF.

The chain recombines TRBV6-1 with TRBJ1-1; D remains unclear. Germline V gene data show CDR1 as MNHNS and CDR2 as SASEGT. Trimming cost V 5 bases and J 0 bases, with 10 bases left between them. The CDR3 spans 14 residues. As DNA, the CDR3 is TGTGCCAGCAGTCCACAGCTTTTGAACACTGAAGCTTTCTTT. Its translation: CASSPQLLNTEAFF.

In DNA form, the CDR3 reads TGCAGCGGGAATACAGGCTATGGCTACACCTTC. It encodes CSGNTGYGYTF. The rearrangement links TRBV29-1 to TRBJ1-2; weak D call: TRBD1 (5 bases). This CDR3 is 11 amino acids long. V lost 7 bases and J 4 bases, leaving 10 bases between the germline ends. Germline CDR1 is SQVTM and CDR2 is ANQGSEA. The full variable domain, with the rest looked up from reference TRBV29-1 and TRBJ1-2, is SAVISQKPSRDICQRGTSLTIQCQVDSQVTMMFWYRQQPGQSLTLIATANQGSEATYESGFVIDKFPISRPNLTFSTLTVSNMSPEDSSIYLCSGNTGYGYTFGSGTRLTVV.

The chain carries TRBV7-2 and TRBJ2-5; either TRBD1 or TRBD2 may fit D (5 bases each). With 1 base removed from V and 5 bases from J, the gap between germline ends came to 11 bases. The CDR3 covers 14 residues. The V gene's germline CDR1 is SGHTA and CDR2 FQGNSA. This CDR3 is CASSLGGGAETQYF. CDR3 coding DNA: TGTGCCAGCAGCTTAGGTGGGGGAGCGGAGACCCAGTACTTC.

CDR3 sequence reads: CASSEVGDNSPLHF. CDR3 coding DNA: TGTGCCAGCAGTGAAGTCGGGGATAATTCACCCCTCCACTTT. The V call is TRBV6-1, the J call TRBJ1-6, with D hard to call. This CDR3 region has 14 residues. Germline-derived CDR1 and CDR2 are MNHNS and SASEGT. V shed 1 base and J shed 5 bases, with 6 bases lying between them.

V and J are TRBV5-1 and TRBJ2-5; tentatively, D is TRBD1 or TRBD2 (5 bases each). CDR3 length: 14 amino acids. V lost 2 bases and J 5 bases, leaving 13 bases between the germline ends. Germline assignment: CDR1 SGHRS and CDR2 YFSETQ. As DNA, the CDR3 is TGCGCCAGCAGCTTCCCCGGGACGGAGGAGACCCAGTACTTC. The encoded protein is CASSFPGTEETQYF. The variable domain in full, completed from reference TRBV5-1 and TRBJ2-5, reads KAGVTQTPRYLIKTRGQQVTLSCSPISGHRSVSWYQQTPGQGLQFLFEYFSETQRNKGNFPGRFSGRQFSNSRSEMNVSTLELGDSALYLCASSFPGTEETQYFGPGTRLLVL.

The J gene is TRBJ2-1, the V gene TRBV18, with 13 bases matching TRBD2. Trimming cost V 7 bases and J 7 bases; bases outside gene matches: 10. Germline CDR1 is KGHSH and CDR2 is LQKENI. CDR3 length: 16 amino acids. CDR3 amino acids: CASLLTSGGRRNEQFF. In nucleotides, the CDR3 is TGTGCCAGCTTACTGACTAGCGGGGGGCGGAGGAATGAGCAGTTCTTC.

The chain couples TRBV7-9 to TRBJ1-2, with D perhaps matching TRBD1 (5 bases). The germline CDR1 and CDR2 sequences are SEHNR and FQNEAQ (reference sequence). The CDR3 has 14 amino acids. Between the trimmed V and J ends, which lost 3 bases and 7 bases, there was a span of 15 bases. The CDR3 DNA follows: TGTGCCAGCAGCTTTTTTTTTGAGGGGAGTGGCTACACCTTC. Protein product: CASSFFFEGSGYTF. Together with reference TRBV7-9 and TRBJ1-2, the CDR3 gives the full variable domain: DTGVSQNPRHKITKRGQNVTFRCDPISEHNRLYWYRQTLGQGPEFLTYFQNEAQLEKSRLLSDRFSAERPKGSFSTLEIQRTEQGDSAMYLCASSFFFEGSGYTFGSGTRLTVV.

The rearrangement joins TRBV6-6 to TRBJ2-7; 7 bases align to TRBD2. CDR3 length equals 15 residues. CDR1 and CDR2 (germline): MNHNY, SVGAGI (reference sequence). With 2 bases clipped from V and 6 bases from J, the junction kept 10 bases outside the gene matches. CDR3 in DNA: TGTGCCAGCAGTTACGGGAGGGGCCTGGAGAGCGAGCAGTACTTC. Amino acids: CASSYGRGLESEQYF.

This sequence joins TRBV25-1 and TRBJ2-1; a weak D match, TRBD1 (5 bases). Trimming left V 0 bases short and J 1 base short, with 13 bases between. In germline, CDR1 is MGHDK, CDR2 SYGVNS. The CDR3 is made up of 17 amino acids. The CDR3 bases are TGTGCCAGCAGTGAATATTACGCAGGGCGGTCCTACAATGAGCAGTTCTTC. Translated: CASSEYYAGRSYNEQFF.

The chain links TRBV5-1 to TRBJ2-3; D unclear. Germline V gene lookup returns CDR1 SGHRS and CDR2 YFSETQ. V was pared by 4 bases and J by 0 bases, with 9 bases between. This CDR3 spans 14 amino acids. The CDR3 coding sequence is TGCGCCAGCAGCGTGGACGGGAGCACAGATACGCAGTATTTT. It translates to CASSVDGSTDTQYF.

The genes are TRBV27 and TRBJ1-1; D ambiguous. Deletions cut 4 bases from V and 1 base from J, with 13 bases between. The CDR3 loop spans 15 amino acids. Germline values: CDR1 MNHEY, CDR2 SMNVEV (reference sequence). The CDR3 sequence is CASSSSPWANTEAFF. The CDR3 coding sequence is TGTGCCAGCAGTTCGTCCCCCTGGGCGAACACTGAAGCTTTCTTT.

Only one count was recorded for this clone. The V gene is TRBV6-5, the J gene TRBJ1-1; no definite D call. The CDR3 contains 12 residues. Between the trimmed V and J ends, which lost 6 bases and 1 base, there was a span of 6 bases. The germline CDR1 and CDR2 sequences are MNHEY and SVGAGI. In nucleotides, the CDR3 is TGTGCCAGCAGGGGGTGGAACACTGAAGCTTTCTTT. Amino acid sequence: CASRGWNTEAFF.

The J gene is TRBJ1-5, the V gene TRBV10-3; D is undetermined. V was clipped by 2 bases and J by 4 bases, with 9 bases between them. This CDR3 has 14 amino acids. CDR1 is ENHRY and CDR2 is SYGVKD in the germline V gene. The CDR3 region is CAISEARTNQPQHF. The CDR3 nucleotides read TGTGCCATCAGTGAGGCCCGGACGAATCAGCCCCAGCATTTT.

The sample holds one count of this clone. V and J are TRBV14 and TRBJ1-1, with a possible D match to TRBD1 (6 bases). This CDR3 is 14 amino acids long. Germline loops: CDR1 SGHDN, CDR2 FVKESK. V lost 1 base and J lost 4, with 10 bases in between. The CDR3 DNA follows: TGTGCCAGCAGCCAAGCATTGGGGGCCACTGAAGCTTTCTTT. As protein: CASSQALGATEAFF.

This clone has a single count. CDR3 DNA: TGTGCCAGCACCGGGACTAGTGTCGGGGAGACCCAGTACTTC. It encodes CASTGTSVGETQYF. The chain links TRBV2 to TRBJ2-5, with TRBD2 identical over 8 bases. The V gene's germline CDR1 is SNHLY and CDR2 FYNNEI. CDR3 length: 14 amino acids. Trimming at V came to 7 bases and at J to 5 bases, leaving 9 bases not matched to a gene.

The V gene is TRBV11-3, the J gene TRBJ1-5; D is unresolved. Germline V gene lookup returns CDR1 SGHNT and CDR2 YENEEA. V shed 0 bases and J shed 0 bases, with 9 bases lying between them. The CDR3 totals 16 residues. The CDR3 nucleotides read TGTGCCAGCAGCTTAGATAACAGATATAGCAATCAGCCCCAGCATTTT. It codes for CASSLDNRYSNQPQHF.

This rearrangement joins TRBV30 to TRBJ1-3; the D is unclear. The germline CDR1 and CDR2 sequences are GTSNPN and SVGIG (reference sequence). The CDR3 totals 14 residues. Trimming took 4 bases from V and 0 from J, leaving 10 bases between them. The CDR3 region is CAWKGLHSGNTIYF. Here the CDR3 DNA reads TGTGCCTGGAAAGGGCTGCACTCTGGAAACACCATATATTTT. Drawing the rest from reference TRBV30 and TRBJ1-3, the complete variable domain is SQTIHQWPATLVQPVGSPLSLECTVEGTSNPNLYWYRQAAGRGLQLLFYSVGIGQISSEVPQNLSASRPQDRQFILSSKKLLLSDSGFYLCAWKGLHSGNTIYFGEGSWLTVV.

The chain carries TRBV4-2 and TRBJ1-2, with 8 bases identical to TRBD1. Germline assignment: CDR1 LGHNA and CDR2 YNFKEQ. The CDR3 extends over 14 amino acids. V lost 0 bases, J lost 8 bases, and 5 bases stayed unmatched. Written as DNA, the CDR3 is TGTGCCAGCAGCCAAGACCAGGGGGCGGGGGGCTACACCTTC. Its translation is CASSQDQGAGGYTF.